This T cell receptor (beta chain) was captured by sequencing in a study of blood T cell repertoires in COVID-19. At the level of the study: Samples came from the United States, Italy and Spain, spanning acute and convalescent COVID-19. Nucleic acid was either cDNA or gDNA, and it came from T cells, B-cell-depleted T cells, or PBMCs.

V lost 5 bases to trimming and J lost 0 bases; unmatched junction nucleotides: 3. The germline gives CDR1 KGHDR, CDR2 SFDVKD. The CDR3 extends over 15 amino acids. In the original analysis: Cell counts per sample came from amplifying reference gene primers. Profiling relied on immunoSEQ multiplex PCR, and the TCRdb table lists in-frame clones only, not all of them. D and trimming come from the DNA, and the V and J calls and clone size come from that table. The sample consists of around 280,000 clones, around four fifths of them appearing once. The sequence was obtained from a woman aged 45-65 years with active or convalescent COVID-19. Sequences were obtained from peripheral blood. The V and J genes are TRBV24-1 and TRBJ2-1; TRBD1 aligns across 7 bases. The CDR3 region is CATSVQGSSYNEQFF. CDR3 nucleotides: TGTGCCACCAGTGTACAGGGGAGCTCCTACAATGAGCAGTTCTTC.